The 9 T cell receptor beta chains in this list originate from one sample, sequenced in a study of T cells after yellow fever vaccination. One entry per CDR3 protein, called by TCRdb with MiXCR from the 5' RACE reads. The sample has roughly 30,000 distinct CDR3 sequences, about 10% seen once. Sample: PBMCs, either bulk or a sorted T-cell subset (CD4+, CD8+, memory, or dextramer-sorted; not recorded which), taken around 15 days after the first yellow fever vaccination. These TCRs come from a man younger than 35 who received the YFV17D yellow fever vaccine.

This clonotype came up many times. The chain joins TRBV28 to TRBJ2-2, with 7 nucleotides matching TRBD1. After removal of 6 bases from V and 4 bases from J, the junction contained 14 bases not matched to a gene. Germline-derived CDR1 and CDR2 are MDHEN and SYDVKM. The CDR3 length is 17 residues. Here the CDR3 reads CASRTTRTGTATGELFF. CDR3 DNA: TGTGCCAGCAGGACCACACGAACCGGGACAGCCACCGGGGAGCTGTTTTTT. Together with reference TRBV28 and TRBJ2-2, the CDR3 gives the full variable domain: DVKVTQSSRYLVKRTGEKVFLECVQDMDHENMFWYRQDPGLGLRLIYFSYDVKMKEKGDIPEGYSVSREKKERFSLILESASTNQTSMYLCASRTTRTGTATGELFFGEGSRLTVL.

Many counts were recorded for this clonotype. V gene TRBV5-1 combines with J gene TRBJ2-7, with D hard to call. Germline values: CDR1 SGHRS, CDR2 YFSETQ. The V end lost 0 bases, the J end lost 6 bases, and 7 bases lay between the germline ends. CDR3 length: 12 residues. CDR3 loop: CASSLGSGEQYF. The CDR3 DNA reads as TGCGCCAGCAGCTTGGGATCGGGCGAGCAGTACTTC.

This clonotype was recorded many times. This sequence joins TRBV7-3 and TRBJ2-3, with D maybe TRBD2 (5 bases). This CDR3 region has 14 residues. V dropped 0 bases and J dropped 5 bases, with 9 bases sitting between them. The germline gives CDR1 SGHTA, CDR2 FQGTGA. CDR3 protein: CASSLTFGGDTQYF. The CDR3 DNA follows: TGTGCCAGCAGCTTAACGTTTGGAGGAGATACGCAGTATTTT.

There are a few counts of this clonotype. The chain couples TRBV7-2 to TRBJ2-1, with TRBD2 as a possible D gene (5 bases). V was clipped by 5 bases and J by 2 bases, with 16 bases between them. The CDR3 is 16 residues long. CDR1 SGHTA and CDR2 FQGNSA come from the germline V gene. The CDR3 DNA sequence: TGTGCCAGCAGCATCGAGCGGTGGACGACCTACAATGAGCAGTTCTTC. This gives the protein CASSIERWTTYNEQFF.

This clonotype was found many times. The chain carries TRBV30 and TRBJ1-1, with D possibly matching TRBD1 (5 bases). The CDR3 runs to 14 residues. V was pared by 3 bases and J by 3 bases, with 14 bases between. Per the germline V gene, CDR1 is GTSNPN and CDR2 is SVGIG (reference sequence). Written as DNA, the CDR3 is TGTGCCTGGAGCAAAGGGAGGGGTCACACTGAAGCTTTCTTT. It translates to CAWSKGRGHTEAFF.

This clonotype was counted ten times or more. The DNA for the CDR3 is TGTGCCAGCAGCCCCGCGGCTGGGGCGCGGGGCTACACCTTC. Residues: CASSPAAGARGYTF. V and J are TRBV3-1 and TRBJ1-2; TRBD1 might be the D (5 bases). The CDR3 runs 14 residues. V lost 4 bases and J 8 bases, leaving 17 bases between the germline ends. Looked up from germline, CDR1 is LGHDT and CDR2 is YNNKEL (reference sequence).

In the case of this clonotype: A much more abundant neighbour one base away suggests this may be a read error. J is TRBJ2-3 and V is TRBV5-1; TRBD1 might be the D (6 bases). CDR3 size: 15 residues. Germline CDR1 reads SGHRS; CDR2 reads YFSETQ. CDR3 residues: CDSSLTGPIGDTQYF. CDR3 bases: TGCGACAGCAGCTTAACAGGGCCGATAGGAGATACGCAGTATTTT.

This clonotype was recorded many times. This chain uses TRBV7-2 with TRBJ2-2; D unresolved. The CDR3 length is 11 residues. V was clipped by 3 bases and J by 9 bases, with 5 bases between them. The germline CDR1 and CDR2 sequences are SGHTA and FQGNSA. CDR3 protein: CASSFSRELFF. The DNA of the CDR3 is TGTGCCAGCAGCTTTTCCCGGGAGCTGTTTTTT.

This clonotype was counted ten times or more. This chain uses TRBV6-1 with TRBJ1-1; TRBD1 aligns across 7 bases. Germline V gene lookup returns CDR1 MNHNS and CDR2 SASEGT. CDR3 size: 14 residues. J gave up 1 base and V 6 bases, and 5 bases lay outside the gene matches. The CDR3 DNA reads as TGTGCCAGCAGACACGGGACAGAGAACACTGAAGCTTTCTTT. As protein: CASRHGTENTEAFF.